A single sample gave rise to the 17 T cell receptor beta chains below, sequenced in a study of cytomegalovirus exposure and HLA in healthy donors. The PCR made use of 60 Vbeta and 13 Jbeta primers. The protocol was immunoSEQ multiplex PCR, while the TCRdb copy is restricted to in-frame clones and leaves out a portion. The repertoire holds about 120,000 clones, with more than 80% as singletons. The sample consisted of PBMCs. These receptors were taken from a man in his forties or fifties in good health and CMV-seronegative.

The V gene is TRBV10-3, the J gene TRBJ2-2; perhaps TRBD1 as D (6 bases). The CDR3 contains 13 residues. The germline V gene has CDR1 ENHRY and CDR2 SYGVKD. Trimming took 7 bases from V and 0 from J, leaving 6 bases between them. CDR3 loop: CAINRANTGELFF. The CDR3 DNA is TGTGCCATCAACAGGGCGAACACCGGGGAGCTGTTTTTT.

This chain links TRBV28 with TRBJ1-1, with TRBD1 matching 9 bases. V dropped 4 bases and J dropped 2; count of bases not matched to a gene: 2. Germline-derived CDR1 and CDR2 are MDHEN and SYDVKM. CDR3 length: 14 amino acids. The CDR3 sequence: CASSSTGGNTEAFF. The CDR3 nucleotides read TGTGCCAGCAGTTCGACAGGGGGAAACACTGAAGCTTTCTTT.

This chain links TRBV28 with TRBJ1-3; tentative D call: TRBD1 (5 bases). Germline values: CDR1 MDHEN, CDR2 SYDVKM. The CDR3 length is 18 residues. Trimming shortened V by 2 bases and J by 5 bases, and 22 bases separated the two germline ends. CDR3 in DNA: TGTGCCAGCAGTTTAAAGAGACTCAGGGCCCGGAATCGAAACACCATATATTTT. This encodes CASSLKRLRARNRNTIYF. Complete variable domain (other parts from reference TRBV28 and TRBJ1-3): DVKVTQSSRYLVKRTGEKVFLECVQDMDHENMFWYRQDPGLGLRLIYFSYDVKMKEKGDIPEGYSVSREKKERFSLILESASTNQTSMYLCASSLKRLRARNRNTIYFGEGSWLTVV.

V usage is TRBV18 and J usage is TRBJ1-2; 9 bases match TRBD1. The CDR3 extends over 15 amino acids. Germline V gene lookup returns CDR1 KGHSH and CDR2 LQKENI. The V segment lost 2 bases and the J segment 2 bases; nucleotides outside the gene matches: 3. Here the CDR3 reads CASSPETGGNYGYTF. DNA for the CDR3: TGTGCCAGCTCACCAGAGACAGGGGGAAACTATGGCTACACCTTC.

This clone came up a few times. Written as DNA, the CDR3 is TGTGCCAGCAGCCAGGTGGTGTACGAGCAGTACTTC. Its translation: CASSQVVYEQYF. The rearrangement links TRBV7-8 to TRBJ2-7; D not resolved. With 5 bases removed from V and 4 bases from J, the gap between germline ends came to 9 bases. Per the germline V gene, CDR1 is SGHVS and CDR2 is FQNEAQ. The CDR3 is 12 residues long.

This clone was counted a single time. The rearrangement joins TRBV30 to TRBJ2-1; D may be TRBD1 (6 bases). The CDR3 extends over 15 amino acids. The germline V gene encodes CDR1 GTSNPN and CDR2 SVGIG (reference sequence). Trimming took 5 bases from V and 1 from J, leaving 15 bases between them. The CDR3 spells CAWGGGQQSYNEQFF. CDR3 in DNA: TGTGCCTGGGGGGGCGGGCAGCAGTCCTACAATGAGCAGTTCTTC.

This chain links TRBV10-3 with TRBJ1-4, with D possibly being TRBD1 (5 bases). CDR1 and CDR2 (germline): ENHRY, SYGVKD. The CDR3 is 15 amino acids. Trimming took off 7 bases at V and 8 bases at J, with 20 bases between the two ends. The CDR3 region is CAIIQRGSIREKLFF. The CDR3 DNA sequence: TGTGCCATCATCCAACGGGGGTCTATACGCGAAAAACTGTTTTTT.

V gene TRBV9 combines with J gene TRBJ1-2; 9 nucleotides match TRBD1. This CDR3 is built from 16 residues. The germline CDR1 and CDR2 sequences are SGDLS and YYNGEE. The J segment lost 4 bases and the V segment lost 2 bases, leaving 9 bases of the junction unmatched. The CDR3 bases are TGTGCCAGCAGCGTCACGGGGGACAGGGCCGTCTATGGCTACACCTTC. It encodes CASSVTGDRAVYGYTF.

This clone was counted between two and nine times. CDR3 DNA: TGTGCCAGCAGCTTAGCTGGAAGACAGGGGGCTGGGGGCACTGAAGCTTTCTTT. It codes for CASSLAGRQGAGGTEAFF. The V call is TRBV7-8, the J call TRBJ1-1, with 10 bases matching TRBD1. J gave up 4 bases and V 0 bases, and 11 bases lay outside the gene matches. This CDR3 spans 18 amino acids. Germline V lookup: CDR1 SGHVS, CDR2 FQNEAQ.

The rearrangement links TRBV7-2 to TRBJ1-1, with D possibly being TRBD1 (6 bases). The CDR3 totals 15 residues. The V end was cut by 1 base, the J end by 5 bases, with 14 bases between. Germline CDR1 is SGHTA and CDR2 is FQGNSA. CDR3 residues: CASSLDPGVYTEAFF. CDR3 DNA: TGTGCCAGCAGCTTAGACCCAGGGGTATATACTGAAGCTTTCTTT. Using reference TRBV7-2 and TRBJ1-1 for the parts outside the CDR3, the full variable domain is GAGVSQSPSNKVTEKGKDVELRCDPISGHTALYWYRQSLGQGLEFLIYFQGNSAPDKSGLPSDRFSAERTGGSVSTLTIQRTQQEDSAVYLCASSLDPGVYTEAFFGQGTRLTVV.

This chain joins TRBV7-2 and TRBJ1-1, with D tentatively TRBD1 (6 bases). V dropped 2 bases and J dropped 2 bases, with 12 bases sitting between them. The CDR3 length is 15 residues. Per germline, CDR1 SGHTA and CDR2 FQGNSA. The CDR3 bases are TGTGCCAGCAGCTTACGTCCGACAGGCAACACTGAAGCTTTCTTT. It encodes CASSLRPTGNTEAFF.

The V gene is TRBV11-2, the J gene TRBJ1-1; D remains ambiguous. The CDR3 contains 15 residues. CDR1 is SGHAT and CDR2 is FQNNGV in the germline V gene. Deletions cut 1 base from V and 3 bases from J, with 12 bases between. CDR3 sequence reads: CASSLGFDADTEAFF. The CDR3 DNA reads as TGTGCCAGCAGCTTAGGTTTTGATGCGGACACTGAAGCTTTCTTT.

This clone was observed a single time. This chain uses TRBV7-2 with TRBJ2-7; TRBD2 agrees at 7 bases. Germline trimming cut 4 bases from V and 6 bases from J; bases unmatched to any gene: 12. Germline V gene lookup returns CDR1 SGHTA and CDR2 FQGNSA. The CDR3 consists of 15 residues. CDR3 in amino acids: CASSSWTSLLGEQYF. Here the CDR3 DNA reads TGTGCCAGCAGCTCCTGGACTAGTCTCTTAGGCGAGCAGTACTTC. The variable domain in full, completed from reference TRBV7-2 and TRBJ2-7, reads GAGVSQSPSNKVTEKGKDVELRCDPISGHTALYWYRQSLGQGLEFLIYFQGNSAPDKSGLPSDRFSAERTGGSVSTLTIQRTQQEDSAVYLCASSSWTSLLGEQYFGPGTRLTVT.

The V and J genes are TRBV10-3 and TRBJ2-7; TRBD1 agrees at 7 bases. CDR1 is ENHRY and CDR2 is SYGVKD in the germline V gene. J was trimmed by 3 bases and V by 10 bases; bases with no gene match: 9. The CDR3 loop spans 13 amino acids. DNA of the CDR3: TGTGCCACCAAGGAGACAGGGCTCTACGAGCAGTACTTC. It specifies CATKETGLYEQYF.

The genes are TRBV2 and TRBJ1-2; a possible D gene is TRBD1 (5 bases). Germline V gene sequence: CDR1 SNHLY, CDR2 FYNNEI. The CDR3 extends over 13 amino acids. The V end lost 7 bases, the J end lost 2 bases, and 11 bases lay between the germline ends. The CDR3 loop reads CASTRGRNYGYTF. The CDR3 DNA sequence: TGTGCCAGCACGCGGGGCCGGAACTATGGCTACACCTTC.

V usage is TRBV11-2 and J usage is TRBJ2-5; no reliable D call. In germline, CDR1 is SGHAT, CDR2 FQNNGV. Trimming removed 5 bases from V and 5 bases from J, with 9 bases in between. The CDR3 runs to 12 residues. In DNA form, the CDR3 reads TGTGCCAGCAGCCTGAACCGGGAGACCCAGTACTTC. Encoded protein: CASSLNRETQYF.

This chain uses TRBV7-2 with TRBJ2-7; 14 bases are shared with TRBD2. The CDR3 covers 19 residues. The germline V gene has CDR1 SGHTA and CDR2 FQGNSA. V trimming: 3 bases; J trimming: 2 bases; junction bases outside the gene matches: 12. The CDR3 sequence: CASSLRPTSGRARPYEQYF. In DNA form, the CDR3 reads TGTGCCAGCAGCTTGAGACCGACTAGCGGGAGGGCCCGCCCCTACGAGCAGTACTTC. The full variable domain, its missing parts supplied by reference TRBV7-2 and TRBJ2-7, is GAGVSQSPSNKVTEKGKDVELRCDPISGHTALYWYRQSLGQGLEFLIYFQGNSAPDKSGLPSDRFSAERTGGSVSTLTIQRTQQEDSAVYLCASSLRPTSGRARPYEQYFGPGTRLTVT.